The rows below give T cell receptor beta chains drawn from one sample of a study of T cells in localized non-small cell lung cancer. Measured with immunoSEQ multiplex PCR; TCRdb has only the in-frame clones, and not every one. The data show 25,000 to 35,000 clones, roughly 92% seen once. Sequencing was performed on peripheral blood, taken before any cancer treatment. These receptor sequences come from a woman aged 40-75 years with stage I lung adenocarcinoma. CDR3s include the opening cysteine and the closing phenylalanine or tryptophan. A D gene is named only where the DNA matches it firmly. Size tells how often a clone was seen (once, few, many) or the class of an expanded clone, and some rows leave it out.

clone_size,j_call,d_call,v_call,cdr3_aa,cdr3_nt
once,TRBJ1-2,TRBD1,TRBV6-6,CASSYRDRYYGYTF,TGTGCCAGCAGTTACCGGGACAGGTACTATGGCTACACCTTC
-,TRBJ2-1,TRBD2,TRBV15,CATKAGSRDEQFF,TGTGCCACCAAAGCGGGGAGCCGAGATGAGCAGTTCTTC
-,TRBJ2-2,-,TRBV9,CASSVSPGRSAGELFF,TGTGCCAGCAGCGTCTCCCCGGGCCGGTCCGCCGGGGAGCTGTTTTTT
-,TRBJ1-5,TRBD1,TRBV19,CATWGPGQGTQPQHF,TGTGCCACCTGGGGACCGGGACAGGGGACTCAGCCCCAGCATTTT
-,TRBJ1-6,-,TRBV10-2,CASSVRASVELYNSPLHF,TGCGCCAGCAGTGTCAGGGCCTCGGTCGAACTCTATAATTCACCCCTCCACTTT
-,TRBJ2-4,-,TRBV19,CASTLKDPADIQYF,TGTGCCAGTACCCTAAAAGATCCAGCGGACATTCAGTACTTC
-,TRBJ2-1,-,TRBV6-5,CASSSSGPTYNEQFF,TGTGCCAGCAGTTCCTCAGGGCCAACCTACAATGAGCAGTTCTTC
-,TRBJ1-1,TRBD1,TRBV10-1,CASSDYRGGTEAFF,TGCGCCAGCAGTGATTACAGGGGAGGGACTGAAGCTTTCTTT
-,TRBJ2-7,-,TRBV28,CASSLRPPGFYEQYF,TGTGCCAGCAGTTTAAGGCCACCGGGATTCTACGAGCAGTACTTC
-,TRBJ2-7,-,TRBV2,CASSSRTVTYEQYF,TGTGCCAGCAGTTCCCGGACAGTTACCTACGAGCAGTACTTC
-,TRBJ2-3,-,TRBV18,CASSPGPSTDTQYF,TGTGCCAGCTCACCAGGGCCAAGCACAGATACGCAGTATTTT
-,TRBJ2-5,-,TRBV9,CASSVDPNLRETQYF,TGTGCCAGCAGCGTCGACCCGAATCTTCGAGAGACCCAGTACTTC
-,TRBJ2-7,-,TRBV15,CATSRGYGIVFYEQYF,TGTGCCACCAGCAGAGGGTACGGGATAGTTTTCTACGAGCAGTACTTC
-,TRBJ1-4,-,TRBV27,CASSNLRELDEKLFF,TGTGCCAGCTCGAACCTTAGGGAGTTGGATGAAAAACTGTTTTTT
-,TRBJ2-7,TRBD2,TRBV4-1,CASSVSGTINYEQYF,TGCGCCAGCAGCGTTTCCGGGACTATTAACTACGAGCAGTACTTC
-,TRBJ2-5,-,TRBV4-3,CASSQEGGTQYF,TGCGCCAGCAGCCAAGAGGGGGGAACCCAGTACTTC
-,TRBJ1-1,-,TRBV18,CASSPTEGNTEAFF,TGTGCCAGCTCACCAACAGAGGGGAACACTGAAGCTTTCTTT
-,TRBJ1-1,-,TRBV11-2,CASSSLWADSEAFF,TGTGCCAGCAGCTCCCTATGGGCAGACAGTGAAGCTTTCTTT
-,TRBJ1-6,-,TRBV18,CASSREPHNSPLHF,TGTGCCAGCTCACGGGAACCCCATAATTCACCCCTCCACTTT
-,TRBJ2-1,TRBD2,TRBV4-2,CASSRDKGLVEGEQFF,TGTGCCAGCAGCCGCGATAAGGGACTAGTGGAAGGTGAGCAGTTCTTC
-,TRBJ2-1,TRBD2,TRBV28,CASYAGEYNEQFF,TGTGCCAGCTATGCGGGGGAATACAATGAGCAGTTCTTC
-,TRBJ1-1,-,TRBV7-2,CASSLVGETEAFF,TGTGCCAGCAGCTTAGTTGGGGAAACTGAAGCTTTCTTT
-,TRBJ2-1,TRBD1,TRBV29-1,CSVGTGAVNEQFF,TGCAGCGTTGGGACAGGGGCTGTAAATGAGCAGTTCTTC
-,TRBJ2-7,-,TRBV28,CASSFSGGGYEQYF,TGTGCCAGCAGTTTCTCGGGGGGCGGTTACGAGCAGTACTTC
-,TRBJ2-2,TRBD2,TRBV11-2,CASSLKRGTDFTGELFF,TGTGCCAGCAGCTTAAAGCGGGGGACGGACTTCACCGGGGAGCTGTTTTTT
-,TRBJ1-1,TRBD1,TRBV4-1,CASSPLFTGTGEAFF,TGCGCCAGCAGCCCTTTATTTACCGGGACAGGGGAAGCTTTCTTT
-,TRBJ2-7,-,TRBV6-5,CASRTSSYEQYF,TGTGCCAGCAGAACTTCTTCCTACGAGCAGTACTTC
-,TRBJ2-7,-,TRBV6-6,CASSYSANTYEQYF,TGTGCCAGCAGTTACTCCGCTAACACGTACGAGCAGTACTTC
-,TRBJ1-2,-,TRBV27,CASSLGGFALSYYGYTF,TGTGCCAGCAGTTTAGGGGGCTTTGCTCTGAGCTACTATGGCTACACCTTC
-,TRBJ1-1,-,TRBV9,CASSVTGSWGTEAFF,TGTGCCAGCAGCGTTACAGGAAGCTGGGGCACTGAAGCTTTCTTT
-,TRBJ1-1,-,TRBV6-5,CASSYAPPWEGTEAFF,TGTGCCAGCAGTTACGCCCCACCTTGGGAGGGCACTGAAGCTTTCTTT
-,TRBJ2-5,-,TRBV10-3,CAISEDEETQYF,TGTGCCATCAGTGAGGATGAAGAGACCCAGTACTTC
-,TRBJ1-2,-,TRBV7-8,CASSLVAPSNYGYTF,TGTGCCAGCAGCTTAGTGGCACCTTCTAACTATGGCTACACCTTC
-,TRBJ1-6,TRBD1,TRBV9,CASSVRDRASPLHF,TGTGCCAGCAGCGTAAGGGACAGGGCTTCACCCCTCCACTTT
-,TRBJ1-6,-,TRBV9,CASSVGPRTDQNSPLHF,TGTGCCAGCAGCGTAGGTCCCAGGACAGACCAAAATTCACCCCTCCACTTT
-,TRBJ1-1,-,TRBV19,CASTPGDMNTEAFF,TGTGCCAGTACCCCTGGGGACATGAACACTGAAGCTTTCTTT
-,TRBJ2-7,-,TRBV7-2,CASSPTKGPGGEQYF,TGTGCCAGCAGCCCCACCAAGGGTCCCGGGGGCGAGCAGTACTTC
-,TRBJ2-3,TRBD1,TRBV10-2,CASRDRGLMGAGDTQYF,TGCGCCAGCCGGGACAGGGGTTTAATGGGTGCCGGCGATACGCAGTATTTT
few,TRBJ1-5,TRBD1,TRBV19,CASSLDRGQPQHF,TGTGCCAGTAGTCTGGACAGGGGTCAGCCCCAGCATTTT
-,TRBJ2-1,-,TRBV4-1,CASSLLSGGLREEQFF,TGCGCCAGCAGCCTTCTGAGTGGGGGACTCAGGGAAGAGCAGTTCTTC
-,TRBJ1-4,-,TRBV21-1,CASSKKRQKYQEEKLFF,TGTGCCAGCAGCAAAAAACGACAGAAGTATCAAGAAGAAAAACTGTTTTTT
-,TRBJ1-5,-,TRBV28,CASSILTSNQPQHF,TGTGCCAGCAGCATCCTGACAAGCAATCAGCCCCAGCATTTT
-,TRBJ1-6,TRBD1,TRBV7-2,CASSLHRGVGDNSPLHF,TGTGCCAGCAGCTTACACAGGGGAGTTGGCGATAATTCACCCCTCCACTTT
-,TRBJ2-6,-,TRBV4-3,CASSQDWQRSGANVLTF,TGCGCCAGCAGCCAAGATTGGCAGCGCTCTGGGGCCAACGTCCTGACTTTC
-,TRBJ2-3,TRBD2,TRBV7-6,CASSLAAAGADTQYF,TGTGCCAGCAGCTTAGCGGCAGCGGGAGCTGATACGCAGTATTTT
-,TRBJ1-1,TRBD1,TRBV18,CASSHRTGLDTEAFF,TGTGCCAGCTCACATAGGACAGGGTTGGACACTGAAGCTTTCTTT
-,TRBJ2-7,TRBD2,TRBV27,CASSHARLAGDGEQYF,TGTGCCAGCAGTCACGCACGACTAGCGGGAGACGGCGAGCAGTACTTC
few,TRBJ1-2,TRBD1,TRBV19,CASSHRGDGGYTF,TGTGCCAGTAGTCACAGGGGTGACGGTGGCTACACCTTC
-,TRBJ1-6,-,TRBV7-9,CASTRDGFKSSPLHF,TGTGCCAGCACCAGAGACGGGTTTAAGAGTTCACCCCTCCACTTT
-,TRBJ2-7,TRBD1,TRBV2,CASSDPGTGNEQYF,TGTGCCAGCAGTGACCCCGGGACAGGGAACGAGCAGTACTTC
-,TRBJ2-1,TRBD2,TRBV4-2,CASSQEVGTSIANEQFF,TGTGCCAGCAGCCAAGAGGTTGGGACTAGCATCGCCAATGAGCAGTTCTTC
-,TRBJ2-3,-,TRBV5-1,CASSQPQGEDTQYF,TGCGCCAGCAGTCAACCTCAGGGAGAAGATACGCAGTATTTT
-,TRBJ1-3,-,TRBV4-3,CASSQDFSGWGNTIYF,TGCGCCAGCAGCCAAGATTTTTCGGGCTGGGGGAACACCATATATTTT
-,TRBJ1-1,-,TRBV27,CASRGLGGRNTEAFF,TGTGCCAGCAGGGGACTGGGGGGGCGCAACACTGAAGCTTTCTTT
-,TRBJ2-1,-,TRBV5-1,CASREQHHSYNEQFF,TGCGCCAGCAGGGAGCAGCATCACTCCTACAATGAGCAGTTCTTC